The next 24 T cell receptor beta chains were all read from a single sample in a study of radiation and T cells in renal cell carcinoma. The protocol was immunoSEQ multiplex PCR, while the TCRdb copy is restricted to in-frame clones and leaves out a portion. The sample has about 78,000 clones; roughly nine tenths are singletons. Sample time point: blood 4 weeks post-SBRT, at nephrectomy. Noted treatment: 15 Gy SBRT to primary tumor, nephrectomy 4 weeks later. The sample consisted of blood, taken from a patient whose treatment included radiotherapy and nephrectomy. All receptors come from a woman aged 70 to 79 with renal cell carcinoma.

The rearrangement joins TRBV9 to TRBJ2-2, with TRBD2 matching over 10 bases. Germline V gene data show CDR1 as SGDLS and CDR2 as YYNGEE. This CDR3 region has 16 residues. Trimming at V came to 1 base and at J to 3 bases, leaving 3 bases not matched to a gene. CDR3 residues: CASSVIAGGHTGELFF. The CDR3 DNA follows: TGTGCCAGCAGCGTAATAGCGGGGGGCCACACCGGGGAGCTGTTTTTT.

This chain links TRBV30 with TRBJ1-2; 11 bases match TRBD1. Germline CDR1 is GTSNPN and CDR2 is SVGIG (reference sequence). V gave up 4 bases and J gave up 1 base; unmatched junction bases: 11. The CDR3 is 17 residues long. The CDR3 protein is CAWMGDRGSVDNYGYTF. The DNA for the CDR3 is TGTGCCTGGATGGGGGACAGGGGGTCCGTCGATAACTATGGCTACACCTTC. The full variable domain, with the rest looked up from reference TRBV30 and TRBJ1-2, is SQTIHQWPATLVQPVGSPLSLECTVEGTSNPNLYWYRQAAGRGLQLLFYSVGIGQISSEVPQNLSASRPQDRQFILSSKKLLLSDSGFYLCAWMGDRGSVDNYGYTFGSGTRLTVV.

This sequence joins TRBV28 and TRBJ1-5; D remains unclear. The CDR3 contains 14 residues. The V gene lost 6 bases and the J gene lost 1 base, with 10 bases spanning the gap. CDR1 is MDHEN and CDR2 is SYDVKM in the germline V gene. For the CDR3, the DNA is TGTGCCAGCAGCCCACCACCCAGCAATCAGCCCCAGCATTTT. Translating gives CASSPPPSNQPQHF.

The rearrangement links TRBV28 to TRBJ1-3; D is possibly TRBD1 (5 bases). The V gene's germline CDR1 is MDHEN and CDR2 SYDVKM. V gave up 7 bases and J gave up 0 bases, with 22 bases separating them. The length of the CDR3 is 18 residues. The CDR3 spells CASTRWGPGTLSGNTIYF. DNA for the CDR3: TGTGCCAGCACCCGCTGGGGCCCCGGGACCCTCTCTGGAAACACCATATATTTT.

The chain is built from TRBV7-9 and TRBJ2-3; D ambiguous. V was trimmed by 1 base and J by 2 bases, leaving 13 bases between them. The CDR3 extends over 16 amino acids. CDR1 is SEHNR and CDR2 is FQNEAQ in the germline V gene (reference sequence). In DNA form, the CDR3 reads TGTGCCAGCAGCTTAGGGGTACCGGTGAACACAGATACGCAGTATTTT. Its protein is CASSLGVPVNTDTQYF. Full variable domain (outside the CDR3, taken from reference TRBV7-9 and TRBJ2-3): DTGVSQNPRHKITKRGQNVTFRCDPISEHNRLYWYRQTLGQGPEFLTYFQNEAQLEKSRLLSDRFSAERPKGSFSTLEIQRTEQGDSAMYLCASSLGVPVNTDTQYFGPGTRLTVL.

The chain couples TRBV7-2 to TRBJ2-1; 11 bases are shared with TRBD2. The CDR3 has 18 residues. The germline CDR1 and CDR2 sequences are SGHTA and FQGNSA. Trimming removed 6 bases from V and 4 bases from J; junction bases left unmatched: 14. The CDR3 bases are TGTGCCAGCAGTTCCCCAAGTAGCGGGGGGGAAGGGTACAATGAGCAGTTCTTC. Encoded protein: CASSSPSSGGEGYNEQFF.

V gene TRBV4-3 combines with J gene TRBJ2-1, with 15 bases identical to TRBD2. Trimming took 4 bases from V and 4 from J; bases not matched to a gene: 2. The CDR3 extends over 16 amino acids. The V gene's germline CDR1 is LGHNA and CDR2 YSLEER. CDR3 loop: CASSLGLAGGYNEQFF. Written as DNA, the CDR3 is TGCGCCAGCAGCCTCGGACTAGCGGGGGGGTACAATGAGCAGTTCTTC.

This chain links TRBV14 with TRBJ2-2; 12 bases fit TRBD1. CDR1 is SGHDN, CDR2 FVKESK, per germline. The CDR3 is made up of 17 amino acids. V trimming: 6 bases; J trimming: 6 bases; junction bases outside the gene matches: 11. CDR3 amino acids: CASRPTGTGGIAGELFF. The CDR3 region has the DNA TGTGCCAGCAGACCCACCGGGACAGGGGGCATCGCCGGGGAGCTGTTTTTT.

This sequence joins TRBV5-4 and TRBJ2-5; D uncertain. This CDR3 contains 15 residues. In germline, CDR1 is SGHNT, CDR2 YYREEE (reference sequence). V dropped 0 bases and J dropped 2 bases, with 11 bases sitting between them. The CDR3 DNA follows: TGTGCCAGCAGCTTGGCCATGAACAGTCAAGAGACCCAGTACTTC. Protein sequence: CASSLAMNSQETQYF.

This clone has more than one count but fewer than ten. The chain carries TRBV19 and TRBJ2-5; 8 bases map to TRBD1. V shed 6 bases and J 4 bases; nucleotides not matched to a gene: 4. CDR1 and CDR2 from the germline V gene are LNHDA and SQIVND (reference sequence). This CDR3 spans 13 amino acids. CDR3 sequence reads: CASSHQGAETQYF. CDR3 nucleotide sequence: TGTGCCAGTAGCCACCAGGGGGCAGAGACCCAGTACTTC.

The rearrangement uses TRBV10-3 and TRBJ2-7; 10 bases map to TRBD2. The junction had 4 bases not matched to a gene; V was cut back by 0 bases and J by 2 bases. Germline CDR1 and CDR2: ENHRY and SYGVKD. The CDR3 has 16 residues. The CDR3: CAISESRLAGTYEQYF. The CDR3, as DNA: TGTGCCATCAGTGAGTCGCGACTAGCGGGTACCTACGAGCAGTACTTC.

The chain carries TRBV15 and TRBJ2-3, with TRBD1 matching 10 bases. The germline gives CDR1 LNHNV, CDR2 YYDKDF (reference sequence). The CDR3 runs 17 residues. V was clipped by 0 bases and J by 5 bases; unmatched bases: 8. CDR3 sequence: CATSREGQGFKRDTQYF. CDR3 bases: TGTGCCACCAGCAGAGAGGGACAGGGGTTTAAGAGAGATACGCAGTATTTT.

The rearrangement links TRBV5-1 to TRBJ2-2; 9 bases are shared with TRBD1. Germline assignment: CDR1 SGHRS and CDR2 YFSETQ. With V trimmed by 2 bases and J by 4 bases, 9 bases remained unmatched. This CDR3 is 17 amino acids long. CDR3 sequence reads: CASSLLNGTGPTGELFF. In DNA, the CDR3 is TGCGCCAGCAGCTTACTTAACGGGACAGGGCCCACCGGGGAGCTGTTTTTT.

The chain links TRBV7-9 to TRBJ1-2; the D gene is possibly TRBD1 (5 bases). The V gene's germline CDR1 is SEHNR and CDR2 FQNEAQ (reference sequence). The CDR3 spans 16 residues. V lost 1 base, J lost 2 bases, and 14 bases lay in between. The CDR3, as DNA: TGTGCCAGCAGCTTAGTGACAGACTGGATCAACTATGGCTACACCTTC. Amino acids: CASSLVTDWINYGYTF.

J is TRBJ1-2 and V is TRBV15; D remains ambiguous. Germline lookup yields CDR1 LNHNV and CDR2 YYDKDF (reference sequence). V was trimmed by 5 bases and J by 1 base, leaving 8 bases between them. CDR3 length: 13 amino acids. DNA for the CDR3: TGTGCCACCAGCCCTCAGAGTAACTATGGCTACACCTTC. Protein sequence: CATSPQSNYGYTF.

The genes are TRBV2 and TRBJ1-6; TRBD1 matches at 9 bases. The CDR3 consists of 15 residues. V trimming: 7 bases; J trimming: 7 bases; junction bases outside the gene matches: 8. Per germline, CDR1 SNHLY and CDR2 FYNNEI. Written as DNA, the CDR3 is TGTGCCAGCAATACCTGGGGACAGGGCAATTCACCCCTCCACTTT. Residues: CASNTWGQGNSPLHF.

The V call is TRBV2, the J call TRBJ2-5; D may be TRBD2 (5 bases). There are 12 residues in the CDR3. CDR1 and CDR2 from the germline V gene are SNHLY and FYNNEI. The CDR3 loop is CAFGEIQETQYF. In DNA, the CDR3 is TGTGCTTTCGGGGAGATCCAAGAGACCCAGTACTTC.

The chain combines TRBV6-1 with TRBJ2-7, with 9 bases that match TRBD1. V lost 6 bases to trimming and J lost 6 bases; unmatched junction nucleotides: 9. The CDR3 totals 14 residues. The germline V gene encodes CDR1 MNHNS and CDR2 SASEGT. CDR3 nucleotide sequence: TGTGCCAGCAGATCCGGGACAGGGATTGTCGAGCAGTACTTC. Protein product: CASRSGTGIVEQYF.

This CDR3 reads CASSQDRQGAPSNQPQHF. In nucleotides, the CDR3 is TGTGCCAGCAGCCAAGATCGCCAGGGGGCCCCTAGCAATCAGCCCCAGCATTTT. The J gene is TRBJ1-5, the V gene TRBV14, with 8 bases aligning to TRBD1. Trimming cost V 0 bases and J 0 bases; bases outside gene matches: 7. Germline V gene data show CDR1 as SGHDN and CDR2 as FVKESK. The length of the CDR3 is 18 residues.

The chain recombines TRBV5-1 with TRBJ1-2; TRBD1 matches at 10 bases. V shed 4 bases, J shed 7 bases, and the junction held 7 bases outside the gene matches. The CDR3 is 14 residues long. Per the germline V gene, CDR1 is SGHRS and CDR2 is YFSETQ. CDR3 in amino acids: CASSPGQGSPGYTF. The DNA for the CDR3 is TGCGCCAGCAGCCCGGGACAGGGGAGTCCTGGCTACACCTTC.

The chain combines TRBV5-6 with TRBJ1-1; D call uncertain. V gave up 3 bases and J gave up 3 bases, with 3 bases separating them. Germline V gene lookup returns CDR1 SGHDT and CDR2 YYEEEE. The CDR3 totals 11 residues. The CDR3 bases are TGTGCCAGCAGCTCGTACACTGAAGCTTTCTTT. Its protein is CASSSYTEAFF.

V usage is TRBV4-3 and J usage is TRBJ1-2; 8 bases match TRBD1. The CDR3 loop spans 14 amino acids. Germline CDR1 is LGHNA and CDR2 is YSLEER. V dropped 7 bases and J dropped 7; count of bases not matched to a gene: 11. CDR3 in amino acids: CASTPGQGLFGYTF. The CDR3 DNA follows: TGCGCCAGCACCCCCGGACAGGGATTGTTTGGCTACACCTTC.

This clone has a handful of counts. The rearrangement uses TRBV30 and TRBJ1-1; D call uncertain. V was cut by 0 bases and J by 4 bases, with 6 bases left in between. The CDR3 covers 12 residues. Germline CDR1 GTSNPN, CDR2 SVGIG (reference sequence). The CDR3 loop reads CAWSVEVTEAFF. CDR3 DNA: TGTGCCTGGAGTGTAGAGGTCACTGAAGCTTTCTTT.

The V gene is TRBV19, the J gene TRBJ1-1, with D uncertain. This CDR3 spans 13 amino acids. V shed 7 bases and J shed 0 bases, with 9 bases lying between them. Germline CDR1 reads LNHDA; CDR2 reads SQIVND (reference sequence). The CDR3 nucleotides are TGTGCCAGTAATGATTTCCTGAACACTGAAGCTTTCTTT. Its protein is CASNDFLNTEAFF.